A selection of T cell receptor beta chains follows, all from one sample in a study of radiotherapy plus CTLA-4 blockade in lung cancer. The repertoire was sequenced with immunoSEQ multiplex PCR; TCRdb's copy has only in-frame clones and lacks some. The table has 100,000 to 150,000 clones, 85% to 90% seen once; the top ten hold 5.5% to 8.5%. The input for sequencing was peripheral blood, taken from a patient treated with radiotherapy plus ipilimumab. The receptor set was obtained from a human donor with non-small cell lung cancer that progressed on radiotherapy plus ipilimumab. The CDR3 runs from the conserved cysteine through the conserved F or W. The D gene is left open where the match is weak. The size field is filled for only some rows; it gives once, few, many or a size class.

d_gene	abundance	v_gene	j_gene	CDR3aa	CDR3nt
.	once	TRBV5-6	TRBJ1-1	CASSPTGRQNEAFF	TGTGCCAGCAGCCCCACCGGGCGGCAGAATGAAGCTTTCTTT
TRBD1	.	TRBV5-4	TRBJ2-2	CASSKGQGENTGELFF	TGTGCCAGCAGCAAAGGACAGGGGGAGAACACCGGGGAGCTGTTTTTT
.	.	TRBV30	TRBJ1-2	CAWSGYRGNGYTF	TGTGCCTGGAGCGGGTACCGGGGGAATGGCTACACCTTC
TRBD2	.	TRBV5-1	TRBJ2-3	CASSGGLGRDTQYF	TGCGCCAGCAGCGGAGGACTAGGTAGAGATACGCAGTATTTT
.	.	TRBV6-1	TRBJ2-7	CASSIRETYEQYF	TGTGCCAGCAGTATCAGGGAGACCTACGAGCAGTACTTC
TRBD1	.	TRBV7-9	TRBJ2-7	CASSLGVGQGQRMSYEQYF	TGTGCCAGCAGCTTAGGCGTGGGACAGGGGCAGAGGATGTCCTACGAGCAGTACTTC
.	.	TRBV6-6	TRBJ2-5	CASRAGGETQYF	TGTGCCAGCAGGGCCGGAGGGGAGACCCAGTACTTC
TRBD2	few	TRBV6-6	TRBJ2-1	CASRTSATRTEQFF	TGTGCCAGCAGGACTAGCGCGACACGAACTGAGCAGTTCTTC
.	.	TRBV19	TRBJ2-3	CASSIVGGGVDTQYF	TGTGCCAGTAGTATAGTAGGGGGAGGAGTAGATACGCAGTATTTT
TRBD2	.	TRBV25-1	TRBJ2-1	CASSNSSGFYNEQFF	TGTGCCAGCAGTAATTCTAGCGGGTTCTACAATGAGCAGTTCTTC
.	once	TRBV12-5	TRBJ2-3	CASGGFWGINPDTQYF	TGTGCTAGTGGGGGATTTTGGGGGATAAATCCAGATACGCAGTATTTT
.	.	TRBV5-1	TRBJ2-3	CASSSNSGTDTQYF	TGCGCCAGCAGCTCCAACTCAGGGACAGATACGCAGTATTTT
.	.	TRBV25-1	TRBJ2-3	CASSPQKGGSDTQYF	TGTGCCAGCAGTCCCCAGAAAGGGGGGTCAGATACGCAGTATTTT
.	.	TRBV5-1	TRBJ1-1	CASSREGGMNTEAFF	TGCGCCAGCAGCCGCGAGGGGGGAATGAACACTGAAGCTTTCTTT
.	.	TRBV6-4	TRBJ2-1	CASSGRGGDEQFF	TGTGCCAGCAGTGGCCGAGGGGGTGATGAGCAGTTCTTC
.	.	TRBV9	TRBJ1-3	CASSKTNAGSAGNTIYF	TGTGCCAGCAGCAAAACAAATGCGGGTTCTGCTGGAAACACCATATATTTT
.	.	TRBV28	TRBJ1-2	CASSLGPGGYGYTF	TGTGCCAGCAGTTTAGGGCCCGGGGGGTATGGCTACACCTTC
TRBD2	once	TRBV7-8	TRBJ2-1	CASGAVGGSSHNEQFF	TGTGCCAGTGGGGCGGTCGGGGGGTCGTCCCACAATGAGCAGTTCTTC
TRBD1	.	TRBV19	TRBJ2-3	CASSIGTGTGGIDTQYF	TGTGCCAGTAGTATTGGAACCGGGACAGGGGGCATAGATACGCAGTATTTT
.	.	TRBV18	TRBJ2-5	CASSLNQETQYF	TGTGCCAGCTCACTTAACCAAGAGACCCAGTACTTC
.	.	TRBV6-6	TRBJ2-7	CASSYRQGSSYEQYF	TGTGCCAGCAGTTACCGGCAGGGGAGCTCCTACGAGCAGTACTTC
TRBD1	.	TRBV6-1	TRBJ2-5	CASRPGGWETQYF	TGTGCCAGCAGACCAGGGGGCTGGGAGACCCAGTACTTC
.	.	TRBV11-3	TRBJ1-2	CASSQRGVRRYGYTF	TGTGCCAGCAGCCAAAGGGGGGTTAGGCGCTATGGCTACACCTTC
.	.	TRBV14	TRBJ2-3	CASSQGYHTQYF	TGTGCCAGCAGCCAAGGTTACCATACGCAGTATTTT
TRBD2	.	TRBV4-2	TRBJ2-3	CASSQSLAATDTQYF	TGTGCCAGCAGCCAAAGTCTAGCGGCCACAGATACGCAGTATTTT
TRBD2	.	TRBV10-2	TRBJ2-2	CASRLAGEGTGELFF	TGCGCCAGCAGATTAGCGGGAGAGGGCACCGGGGAGCTGTTTTTT
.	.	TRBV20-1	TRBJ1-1	CSPKMNTEAFF	TGCAGTCCCAAGATGAACACTGAAGCTTTCTTT
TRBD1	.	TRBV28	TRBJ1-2	CASSRTGELGTF	TGTGCCAGCAGTCGGACAGGGGAACTAGGGACCTTC
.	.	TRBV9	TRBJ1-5	CASSVAGGPQHF	TGTGCCAGCAGCGTAGCTGGGGGGCCCCAGCATTTT
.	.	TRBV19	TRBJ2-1	CASSGDPGNEQFF	TGTGCCAGTAGCGGGGACCCGGGCAATGAGCAGTTCTTC
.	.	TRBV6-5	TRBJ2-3	CASSRSGPSTDTQYF	TGTGCCAGCAGTCGCTCGGGCCCTAGCACAGATACGCAGTATTTT
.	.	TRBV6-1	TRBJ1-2	CASSKAIQEDYTF	TGTGCCAGCAGTAAAGCCATACAGGAGGACTACACCTTC
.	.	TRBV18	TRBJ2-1	CASSAAQDNEQFF	TGTGCCAGCTCAGCCGCCCAGGACAATGAGCAGTTCTTC